Listed here is a single TCR beta chain. The table came from immunoSEQ multiplex PCR; TCRdb's copy has only in-frame clones and leaves some out. The profile shows more than 60,000 clones, around 94% of them singletons. This CDR3 region has 16 residues. Trimming at V came to 7 bases and at J to 4 bases, leaving 10 bases not matched to a gene. Germline CDR1 and CDR2: SGHRS and YFSETQ. The sample is drawn from a study of technical replicates of blood from a few donors. The chain couples TRBV5-1 to TRBJ2-5, with 13 bases identical to TRBD2. The TCR originated in a human donor in good health. Specimen: T cells isolated from PBMCs. The CDR3 sequence: CASSEGLAGVGETQYF. CDR3 nucleotides: TGCGCCAGCTCCGAAGGACTAGCGGGAGTGGGAGAGACCCAGTACTTC.